The T cell receptor (beta chain) described here comes from a study of beta chain features in type 1 diabetes. Notes on the study in general: In every one of the four CD4+ subsets, TCRB CDR3s were moderately but significantly shorter in Type 1 diabetes patients. A closer apparent resemblance between naive, central memory and Treg TCRB repertoires was seen in patients than in healthy donors.

As concerns this clone: Its antigen is as yet unknown. The junction departs from germline at one end; a sequencing error may be responsible.

Expressed TCRB transcripts were sequenced because the entire RNA isolate underwent reverse transcription. TCRdb's copy holds only in-frame clones and misses some; the assay was immunoSEQ multiplex PCR. Of 20,000 to 25,000 clones listed, more than 45% are singletons. Germline loops: CDR1 MNHEY, CDR2 SMNVEV (reference sequence). CDR3 size: 17 residues. Sampling consisted of one heparinised blood draw per donor, averaging approximately 120 mL. Post-sort purity exceeded 95% for all sorted populations. This clonotype originated in a man between 18 and 29 years old with type 1 diabetes. Input material: stem cell memory CD4+ T cells from blood. This chain uses TRBV27 with TRBJ1-1; 10 bases map to TRBD1. In DNA, the CDR3 is TGTGCCGGCAGGCCCCAGGGGACAGGGGTTTGGGGCACTGAAGCTTTCTTT. This codes for CAGRPQGTGVWGTEAFF.